This T cell receptor (beta chain) came from a study of neurological immune-mediated disorders. CDR1 and CDR2 (germline): MNHNY, SVGAGI (reference sequence). This CDR3 contains 15 residues. Between the trimmed V and J ends, which lost 2 bases and 4 bases, there was a span of 14 bases. The time point is: longitudinal time-point 3. This clonotype has more than one count but fewer than ten. Synthesis of cDNA was carried out by template-switch 5'RACE. The reaction used 10-nucleotide random UMIs. One entry per CDR3 protein results from TCRdb running MiXCR on the 5' RACE reads. The sample contains around 42,000 distinct CDR3 sequences, around an eighth of which appear only once.

V and J are TRBV6-6 and TRBJ2-5; D remains unclear. This clonotype was sampled from a man in his thirties or forties in good health. The specimen sequenced was PBMCs. For the CDR3, the DNA is TGTGCCAGCAGTTACCCACAGAAGAACGGAGAGACCCAGTACTTC. Translation: CASSYPQKNGETQYF.